This is a list of T cell receptor beta chains from one sample in a study of CD8+ T cells in alopecia areata. TCRdb keeps only in-frame clones here, not all; method: immunoSEQ multiplex PCR. The sample has some 160,000 clones, approximately 65% seen once. This sample comprised CD4+ T cells sorted from blood, obtained at week 4, from a patient treated with tofacitinib. The receptor source for this set is a human donor with alopecia areata. The CDR3 runs from the conserved cysteine through the conserved F or W. A D gene is named only where the DNA matches it firmly. Clone size, where shown, is once, few, many, or a class for clones that have expanded.

d_gene	v_gene	abundance	j_gene	CDR3nt	CDR3aa
-	TRBV5-4	once	TRBJ2-5	TGTGCCAGCAGCTTCTGGGAGAAGACCCAGTACTTC	CASSFWEKTQYF
-	TRBV7-9	-	TRBJ2-5	TGTGCCACCACGGAGGGGGGCCAAAAGACCCAGTACTTC	CATTEGGQKTQYF
-	TRBV30	once	TRBJ2-3	TGTGCCTGGAGTCCTCCCCTCCCCCGCACAGATACGCAGTATTTT	CAWSPPLPRTDTQYF
-	TRBV6-1	-	TRBJ1-1	TGTGCCCACGCCCCGGGATACGGTATCAGTGAAGCTTTCTTT	CAHAPGYGISEAFF
-	TRBV4-2	few	TRBJ1-2	TGTGCCAGCAGCCAAGTCGTACGGGGAACTAACTATGGCTACACCTTC	CASSQVVRGTNYGYTF
TRBD1	TRBV29-1	-	TRBJ1-5	TGCAGCGTGGGGGACAGGGGGCACAATCAGCCCCAGCATTTT	CSVGDRGHNQPQHF
-	TRBV25-1	-	TRBJ1-2	TGTGCCAGCAGTGAGGCTAACTATGGCTACACCTTC	CASSEANYGYTF
-	TRBV6-1	-	TRBJ2-3	TGTGCCAGCATGTTAGGGGATACGCAGTATTTT	CASMLGDTQYF
-	TRBV5-1	-	TRBJ1-1	TGCGCCAGCAGCCCCCGGGGGAGCACTGAAGCTTTCTTT	CASSPRGSTEAFF
TRBD2	TRBV4-2	-	TRBJ2-2	TGTGCCAGCAGCCAAGATTATGCGGGGGGGTACACCGGGGAGCTGTTTTTT	CASSQDYAGGYTGELFF
-	TRBV18	medium-sized	TRBJ1-6	TGTGCCAGCTCACCACCGGGAAATAATTCACCCCTCCACTTT	CASSPPGNNSPLHF
TRBD1	TRBV30	-	TRBJ1-5	TGTGCCTGGAGGGGGACAGGGCATAGCAATCAGCCCCAGCATTTT	CAWRGTGHSNQPQHF
-	TRBV4-1	-	TRBJ1-2	TGCGCCAGCAGCCAACCGGGACGGAACTATGGCTACACCTTC	CASSQPGRNYGYTF
-	TRBV2	-	TRBJ2-3	TGTGCCAGCAGGAAAGAGTCAGATACGCAGTATTTT	CASRKESDTQYF
-	TRBV14	-	TRBJ1-2	TGTGCCAGCAGCCAGGGAAACTATGGCTACACCTTC	CASSQGNYGYTF
-	TRBV23-1	-	TRBJ2-5	TGCGCCAGCAGGGTTTGGGAGACCCAGTACTTC	CASRVWETQYF
TRBD1	TRBV15	-	TRBJ2-3	TGTGCCACCAGCAGGAGGATGACAGGGCTTTCGGATACGCAGTATTTT	CATSRRMTGLSDTQYF
-	TRBV20-1	-	TRBJ2-5	TGCAGTGCCTCGGGAGAGACCCAGTACTTC	CSASGETQYF
-	TRBV29-1	few	TRBJ2-2	TGCAGCGTGGGGAACACCGGGGAGCTGTTTTTT	CSVGNTGELFF
TRBD1	TRBV19	few	TRBJ1-2	TGTGCCAGCCACCCTCCGGGACAGTCGGGCTATGGCTACACCTTC	CASHPPGQSGYGYTF